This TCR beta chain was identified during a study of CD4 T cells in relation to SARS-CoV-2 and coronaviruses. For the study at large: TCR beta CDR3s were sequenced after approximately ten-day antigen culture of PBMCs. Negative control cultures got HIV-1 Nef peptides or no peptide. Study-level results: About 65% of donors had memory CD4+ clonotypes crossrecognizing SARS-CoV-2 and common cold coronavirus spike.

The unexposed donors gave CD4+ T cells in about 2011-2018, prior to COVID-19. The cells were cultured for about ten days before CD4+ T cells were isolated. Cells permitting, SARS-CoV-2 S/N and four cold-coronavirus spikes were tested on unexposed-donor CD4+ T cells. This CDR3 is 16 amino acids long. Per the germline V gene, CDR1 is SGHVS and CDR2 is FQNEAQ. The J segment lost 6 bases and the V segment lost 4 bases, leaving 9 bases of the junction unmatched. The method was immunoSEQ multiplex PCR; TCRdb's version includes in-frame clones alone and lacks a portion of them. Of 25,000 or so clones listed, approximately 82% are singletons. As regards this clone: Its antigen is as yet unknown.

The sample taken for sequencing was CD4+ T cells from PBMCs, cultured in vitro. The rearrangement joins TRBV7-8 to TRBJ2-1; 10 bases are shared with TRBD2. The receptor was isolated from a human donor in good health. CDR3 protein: CASSWAIAGGSNEQFF. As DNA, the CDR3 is TGTGCCAGCAGCTGGGCAATAGCGGGAGGTTCCAATGAGCAGTTCTTC.